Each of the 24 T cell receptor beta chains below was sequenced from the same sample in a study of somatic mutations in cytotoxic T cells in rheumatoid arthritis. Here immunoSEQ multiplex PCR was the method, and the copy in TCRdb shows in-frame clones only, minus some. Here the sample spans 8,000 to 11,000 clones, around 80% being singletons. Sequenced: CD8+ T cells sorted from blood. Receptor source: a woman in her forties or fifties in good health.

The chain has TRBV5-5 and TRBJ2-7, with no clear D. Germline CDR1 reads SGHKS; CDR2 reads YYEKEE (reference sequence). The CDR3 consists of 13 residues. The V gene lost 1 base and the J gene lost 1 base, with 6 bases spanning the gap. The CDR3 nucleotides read TGTGCCAGCAGCTTGACAGCTTCCTACGAGCAGTACTTC. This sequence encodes CASSLTASYEQYF.

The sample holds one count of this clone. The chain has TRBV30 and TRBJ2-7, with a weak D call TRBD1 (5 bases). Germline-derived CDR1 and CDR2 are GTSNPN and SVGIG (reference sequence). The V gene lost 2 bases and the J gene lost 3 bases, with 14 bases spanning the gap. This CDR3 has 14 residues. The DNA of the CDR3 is TGTGCCTGGAGTTCCCCCCCAGGGTTCTACGAGCAGTACTTC. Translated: CAWSSPPGFYEQYF. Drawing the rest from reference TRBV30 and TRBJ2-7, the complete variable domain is SQTIHQWPATLVQPVGSPLSLECTVEGTSNPNLYWYRQAAGRGLQLLFYSVGIGQISSEVPQNLSASRPQDRQFILSSKKLLLSDSGFYLCAWSSPPGFYEQYFGPGTRLTVT.

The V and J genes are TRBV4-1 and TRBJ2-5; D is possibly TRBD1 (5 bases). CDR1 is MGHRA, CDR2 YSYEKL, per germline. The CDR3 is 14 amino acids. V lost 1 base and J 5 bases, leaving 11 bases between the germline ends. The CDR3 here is CASSQVREGETQYF. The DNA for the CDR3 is TGCGCCAGCAGCCAAGTCAGGGAAGGGGAGACCCAGTACTTC.

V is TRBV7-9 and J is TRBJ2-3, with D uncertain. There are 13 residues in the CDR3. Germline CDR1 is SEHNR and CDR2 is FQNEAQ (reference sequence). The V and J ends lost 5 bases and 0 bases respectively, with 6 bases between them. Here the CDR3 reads CASSATSTDTQYF. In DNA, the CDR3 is TGTGCCAGCAGCGCGACTAGCACAGATACGCAGTATTTT.

The CDR3 DNA sequence: TGTGCCAGCAGTTCCTGGGGACAGGATAGCAATCAGCCCCAGCATTTT. As protein: CASSSWGQDSNQPQHF. The chain is built from TRBV28 and TRBJ1-5; 8 bases are a match to TRBD1. V gave up 4 bases and J gave up 0 bases; unmatched junction bases: 5. This CDR3 has 16 amino acids. CDR1 is MDHEN, CDR2 SYDVKM, per germline.

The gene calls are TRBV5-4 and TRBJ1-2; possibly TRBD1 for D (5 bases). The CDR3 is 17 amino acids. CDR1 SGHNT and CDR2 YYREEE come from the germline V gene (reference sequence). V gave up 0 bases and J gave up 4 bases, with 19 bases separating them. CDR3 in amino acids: CASSLGPNAGRSYGYTF. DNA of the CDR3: TGTGCCAGCAGCTTGGGACCCAACGCAGGGAGGAGCTATGGCTACACCTTC.

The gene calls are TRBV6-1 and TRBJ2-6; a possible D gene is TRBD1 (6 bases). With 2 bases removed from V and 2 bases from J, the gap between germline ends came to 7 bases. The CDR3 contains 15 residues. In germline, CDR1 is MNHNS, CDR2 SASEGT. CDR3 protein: CASSETGTGANVLTF. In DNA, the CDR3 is TGTGCCAGCAGTGAAACAGGGACTGGGGCCAACGTCCTGACTTTC.

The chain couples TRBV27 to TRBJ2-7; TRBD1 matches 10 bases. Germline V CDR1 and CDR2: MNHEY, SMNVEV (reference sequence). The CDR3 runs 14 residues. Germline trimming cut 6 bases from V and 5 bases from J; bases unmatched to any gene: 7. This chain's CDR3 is CASSPGTGVHEQYF. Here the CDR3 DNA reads TGTGCCAGCAGCCCCGGGACAGGGGTCCACGAGCAGTACTTC.

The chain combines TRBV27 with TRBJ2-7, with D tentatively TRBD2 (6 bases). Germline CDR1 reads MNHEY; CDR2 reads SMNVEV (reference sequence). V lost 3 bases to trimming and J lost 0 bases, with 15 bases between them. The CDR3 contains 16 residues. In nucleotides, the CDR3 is TGTGCCAGCAGTTTGGACCAAGCTAGCGTCTCCTACGAGCAGTACTTC. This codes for CASSLDQASVSYEQYF.

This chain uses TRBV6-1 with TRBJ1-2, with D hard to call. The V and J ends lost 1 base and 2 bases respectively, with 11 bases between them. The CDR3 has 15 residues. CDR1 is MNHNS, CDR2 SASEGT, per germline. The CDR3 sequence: CASSEVGGRNYGYTF. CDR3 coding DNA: TGTGCCAGCAGTGAAGTCGGTGGGCGAAACTATGGCTACACCTTC.

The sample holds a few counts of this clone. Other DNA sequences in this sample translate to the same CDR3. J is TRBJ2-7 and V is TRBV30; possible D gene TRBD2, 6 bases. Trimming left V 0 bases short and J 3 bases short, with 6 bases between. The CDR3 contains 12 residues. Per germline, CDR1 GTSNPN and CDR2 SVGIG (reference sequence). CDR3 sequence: CAWSVGGYEQYF. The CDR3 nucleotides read TGTGCCTGGAGTGTGGGAGGCTACGAGCAGTACTTC.

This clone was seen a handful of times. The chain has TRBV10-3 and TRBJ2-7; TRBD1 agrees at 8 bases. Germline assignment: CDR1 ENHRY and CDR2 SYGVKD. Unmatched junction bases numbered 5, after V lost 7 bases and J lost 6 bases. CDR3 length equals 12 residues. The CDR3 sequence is CAINPGQGEQYF. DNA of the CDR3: TGTGCCATCAATCCCGGACAGGGCGAGCAGTACTTC.

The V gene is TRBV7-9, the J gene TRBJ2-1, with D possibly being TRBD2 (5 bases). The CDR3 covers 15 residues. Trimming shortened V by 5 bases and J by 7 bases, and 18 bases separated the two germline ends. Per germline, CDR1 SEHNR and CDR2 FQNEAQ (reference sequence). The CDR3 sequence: CASSTGAETGNEQFF. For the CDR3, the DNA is TGTGCCAGCAGCACCGGAGCCGAGACGGGGAATGAGCAGTTCTTC. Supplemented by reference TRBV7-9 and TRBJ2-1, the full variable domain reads DTGVSQNPRHKITKRGQNVTFRCDPISEHNRLYWYRQTLGQGPEFLTYFQNEAQLEKSRLLSDRFSAERPKGSFSTLEIQRTEQGDSAMYLCASSTGAETGNEQFFGPGTRLTVL.

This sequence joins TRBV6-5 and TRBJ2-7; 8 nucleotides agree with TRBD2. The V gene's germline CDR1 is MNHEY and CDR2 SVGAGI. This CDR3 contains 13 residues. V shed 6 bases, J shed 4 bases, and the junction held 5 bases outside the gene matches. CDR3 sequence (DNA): TGTGCCAGCAGACATCGGGGGGGGTACGAGCAGTACTTC. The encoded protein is CASRHRGGYEQYF.

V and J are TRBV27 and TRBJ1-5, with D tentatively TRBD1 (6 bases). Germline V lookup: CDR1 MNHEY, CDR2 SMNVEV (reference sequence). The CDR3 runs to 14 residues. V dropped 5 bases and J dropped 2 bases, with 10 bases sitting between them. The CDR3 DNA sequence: TGTGCCAGCAGTATCAGGGGTGGCAATCAGCCCCAGCATTTT. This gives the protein CASSIRGGNQPQHF.

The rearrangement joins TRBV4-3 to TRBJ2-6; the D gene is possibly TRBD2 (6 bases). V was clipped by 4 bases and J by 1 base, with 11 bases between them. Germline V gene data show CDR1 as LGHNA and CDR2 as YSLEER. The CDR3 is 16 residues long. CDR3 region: CASSREGTSGANVLTF. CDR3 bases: TGCGCCAGCAGCCGCGAAGGGACTTCTGGGGCCAACGTCCTGACTTTC.

CDR3 sequence (DNA): TGTGCCAGCAGCTTCCGCGGGGGGGCCACAGATACGCAGTATTTT. It codes for CASSFRGGATDTQYF. The chain combines TRBV5-4 with TRBJ2-3; 9 nucleotides align to TRBD2. Germline CDR1 SGHNT, CDR2 YYREEE (reference sequence). The V gene end was trimmed by 2 bases and the J gene end by 2 bases; junction bases not matched to a gene: 3. The CDR3 contains 15 residues.

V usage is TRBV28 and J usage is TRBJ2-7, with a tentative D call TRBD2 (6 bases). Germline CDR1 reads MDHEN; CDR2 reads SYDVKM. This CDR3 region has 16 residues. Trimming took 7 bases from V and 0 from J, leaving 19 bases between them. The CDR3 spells CASTRPGTGASYEQYF. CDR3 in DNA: TGTGCCAGCACCCGCCCAGGGACTGGTGCCTCCTACGAGCAGTACTTC.

The CDR3: CASSIDLGTGAYEQYF. CDR3 sequence (DNA): TGTGCCAGTAGTATAGATCTGGGGACAGGGGCCTACGAGCAGTACTTC. J is TRBJ2-5 and V is TRBV19, with 10 bases that match TRBD1. The J call is in doubt because the DNA end fits TRBJ2-7 better. CDR3 length equals 16 residues. Germline V CDR1 and CDR2: LNHDA, SQIVND (reference sequence).

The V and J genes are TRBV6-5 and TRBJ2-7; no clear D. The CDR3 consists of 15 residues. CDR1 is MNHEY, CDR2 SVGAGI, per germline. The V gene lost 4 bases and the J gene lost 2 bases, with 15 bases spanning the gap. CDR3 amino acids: CASSLERKATYEQYF. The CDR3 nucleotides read TGTGCCAGCAGTTTGGAGCGAAAAGCTACCTACGAGCAGTACTTC.

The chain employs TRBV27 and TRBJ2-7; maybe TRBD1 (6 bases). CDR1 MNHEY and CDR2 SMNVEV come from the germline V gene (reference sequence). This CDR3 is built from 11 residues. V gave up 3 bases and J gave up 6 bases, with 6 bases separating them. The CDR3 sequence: CASSLGAEQYF. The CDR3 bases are TGTGCCAGCAGTTTGGGGGCCGAGCAGTACTTC.

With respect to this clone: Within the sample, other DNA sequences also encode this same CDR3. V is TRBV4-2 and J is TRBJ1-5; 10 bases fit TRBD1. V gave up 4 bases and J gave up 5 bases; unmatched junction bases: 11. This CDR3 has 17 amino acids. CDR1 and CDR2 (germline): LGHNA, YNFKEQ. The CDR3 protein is CASSPPPPGTGDQPQHF. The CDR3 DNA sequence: TGTGCCAGCAGCCCCCCCCCTCCAGGGACAGGGGATCAGCCCCAGCATTTT.

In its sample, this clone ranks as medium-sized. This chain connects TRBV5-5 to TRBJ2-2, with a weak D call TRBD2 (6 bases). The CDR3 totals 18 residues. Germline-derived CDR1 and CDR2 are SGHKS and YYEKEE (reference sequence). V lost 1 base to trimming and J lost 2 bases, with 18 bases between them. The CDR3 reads CASSLSHTGTENTGELFF. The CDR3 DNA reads TGTGCCAGCAGCTTGTCCCACACCGGGACTGAAAACACCGGGGAGCTGTTTTTT. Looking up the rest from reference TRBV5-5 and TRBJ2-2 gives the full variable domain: DAGVTQSPTHLIKTRGQQVTLRCSPISGHKSVSWYQQVLGQGPQFIFQYYEKEERGRGNFPDRFSARQFPNYSSELNVNALLLGDSALYLCASSLSHTGTENTGELFFGEGSRLTVL.

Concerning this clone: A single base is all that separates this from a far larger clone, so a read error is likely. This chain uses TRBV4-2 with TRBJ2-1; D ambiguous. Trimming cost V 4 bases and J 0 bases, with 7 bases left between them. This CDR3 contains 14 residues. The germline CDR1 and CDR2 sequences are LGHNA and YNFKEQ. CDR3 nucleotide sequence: TGTGCCAGCAGCCTGGGCACCTCCTACAATGAGCAGTTCTTC. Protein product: CASSLGTSYNEQFF.